A single sample is the source of the 27 T cell receptor beta chains below, sequenced in a study of T cell repertoires in cytomegalovirus infection. Each CDR3 protein gets one entry after TCRdb re-called the reads with MiXCR. The sample lists 750,000 to 900,000 distinct CDR3 sequences; approximately 32% were seen once. No antigen has been assigned to these receptors. This specimen consisted of cultured CD8+ T cells from PBMCs, obtained from culture after CMV antigen stimulation. The receptors here all came from a human donor in good health (CMV status not recorded). Some clones in this sample may be carry-over from other donors' samples.

The sample holds many counts of this clonotype. V gene TRBV28 combines with J gene TRBJ2-1; the D is unclear. The CDR3 consists of 14 residues. V was clipped by 6 bases and J by 2 bases, with 11 bases between them. From germline, CDR1 is MDHEN and CDR2 SYDVKM. In nucleotides, the CDR3 is TGTGCCAGCAGCCCAACACAAGCCTACAATGAGCAGTTCTTC. This sequence encodes CASSPTQAYNEQFF.

This clonotype came up a few times. V gene TRBV7-4 combines with J gene TRBJ1-6; TRBD1 aligns across 7 bases. CDR1 and CDR2 from the germline V gene are SGHVT and SQSDAQ. J gave up 5 bases and V 5 bases, and 9 bases lay outside the gene matches. The CDR3 consists of 16 residues. CDR3 residues: CASSLLRQGNNSPLHF. In DNA, the CDR3 is TGTGCCAGCAGCCTCTTACGACAGGGAAATAATTCACCCCTCCACTTT.

This clonotype was recorded only once. The chain recombines TRBV6-2 or TRBV6-3 with TRBJ2-2; D gene unclear. The CDR3 spans 15 residues. V lost 5 bases and J lost 4, with 14 bases in between. The germline V gene encodes CDR1 MNHEY and CDR2 SVGEGT. CDR3 residues: CASSPLREFTGELFF. CDR3 bases: TGTGCCAGCAGTCCATTGAGAGAGTTCACCGGGGAGCTGTTTTTT.

A few counts support this clonotype. The V call is TRBV28, the J call TRBJ2-7, with TRBD1 as a possible D gene (7 bases). The V and J ends lost 5 bases and 4 bases respectively, with 15 bases between them. Per germline, CDR1 MDHEN and CDR2 SYDVKM. The CDR3 length is 14 residues. In nucleotides, the CDR3 is TGTGCCAGCAGTAAAGACAGGGACTTATACGAGCAGTACGTC. Residues: CASSKDRDLYEQYV.

The V and J genes are TRBV3-1 and TRBJ2-4, with TRBD1 identical over 8 bases. Germline V gene data show CDR1 as LGHDT and CDR2 as YNNKEL (reference sequence). There are 17 residues in the CDR3. The V segment lost 0 bases and the J segment 1 base; nucleotides outside the gene matches: 5. In DNA, the CDR3 is TGTGCCAGCAGCCAAGAAGGCCAGGGGGCGGCCAAAAACATTCAGTACTTC. Encoded protein: CASSQEGQGAAKNIQYF.

This clonotype was seen a few times. The chain couples TRBV6-2 or TRBV6-3 to TRBJ2-5; unclear D gene. Per germline, CDR1 MNHEY and CDR2 SVGEGT. The germline V and J ends were trimmed by 5 bases and 5 bases, with 9 bases remaining between them. The CDR3 totals 12 residues. The CDR3 coding sequence is TGTGCCAGCAGTGCCACTCGTGAGACCCAGTACTTC. Encoded protein: CASSATRETQYF.

This clonotype was found many times. J is TRBJ2-5 and V is TRBV7-2; the D gene is possibly TRBD2 (5 bases). This CDR3 comprises 16 residues. CDR1 and CDR2 from the germline V gene are SGHTA and FQGNSA. The ends were cut back, 2 bases at V and 7 bases at J, with 20 bases in the middle. The CDR3 protein is CASSLKQASRWGTQYF. The CDR3 DNA follows: TGTGCCAGCAGCTTAAAGCAGGCTAGCCGCTGGGGGACCCAGTACTTC.

The rearrangement joins TRBV7-2 to TRBJ2-1, with a tentative D call TRBD1 (5 bases). V lost 5 bases, J lost 0 bases, and 11 bases lay in between. Germline-derived CDR1 and CDR2 are SGHTA and FQGNSA. This CDR3 has 15 residues. CDR3 DNA sequence: TGTGCCAGCAGCCCCAGGGAAATCTCCTACAATGAGCAGTTCTTC. Translating gives CASSPREISYNEQFF.

The V gene is TRBV20-1, the J gene TRBJ2-7, with D maybe TRBD2 (5 bases). Per germline, CDR1 DFQATT and CDR2 SNEGSKA (reference sequence). V was clipped by 0 bases and J by 3 bases, with 9 bases between them. The CDR3 is 13 residues long. The DNA of the CDR3 is TGCAGTGCTAGAGATCGGGGAAACTACGAGCAGTACTTC. Protein sequence: CSARDRGNYEQYF.

The V call is TRBV7-8, the J call TRBJ2-5; no clear D. The germline V and J ends were trimmed by 1 base and 4 bases, with 13 bases remaining between them. The CDR3 has 15 amino acids. Germline V gene sequence: CDR1 SGHVS, CDR2 FQNEAQ. The CDR3, as DNA: TGTGCCAGCAGCTTAGGGGAACAGCGACGAGAGACCCAGTACTTC. Translating gives CASSLGEQRRETQYF.

This CDR3 reads CASSIIPDRVYGYTF. For the CDR3, the DNA is TGTGCCAGTAGTATAATCCCAGACAGGGTCTATGGCTACACCTTC. The chain carries TRBV19 and TRBJ1-2; 7 bases align to TRBD1. CDR1 and CDR2 (germline): LNHDA, SQIVND (reference sequence). With 2 bases clipped from V and 4 bases from J, the junction kept 7 bases outside the gene matches. The CDR3 covers 15 residues.

The rearrangement joins TRBV4-2 to TRBJ1-5; 7 bases fit TRBD1. CDR3 length: 18 residues. Germline V CDR1 and CDR2: LGHNA, YNFKEQ. Unmatched junction bases numbered 11, after V lost 0 bases and J lost 3 bases. This CDR3 is CASSQDPKTGRPNQPQHF. CDR3 DNA: TGTGCCAGCAGCCAAGATCCCAAGACAGGGAGACCCAATCAGCCCCAGCATTTT.

This clonotype was counted only a few times. This sequence joins TRBV11-1 and TRBJ1-6, with D unclear. Germline CDR1 and CDR2: SGHAT and FQDESV (reference sequence). V was pared by 5 bases and J by 0 bases, with 5 bases between. The length of the CDR3 is 14 residues. The CDR3 DNA reads TGTGCCAGCAGCCAACGCTCCTATAATTCACCCCTCCACTTT. Encoded protein: CASSQRSYNSPLHF. The full variable domain, its missing parts supplied by reference TRBV11-1 and TRBJ1-6, is EAEVAQSPRYKITEKSQAVAFWCDPISGHATLYWYRQILGQGPELLVQFQDESVVDDSQLPKDRFSAERLKGVDSTLKIQPAELGDSAMYLCASSQRSYNSPLHFGNGTRLTVT.

This clonotype was seen more than once but under ten times. V is TRBV7-3 and J is TRBJ1-1, with D perhaps TRBD1 (6 bases). The germline V gene encodes CDR1 SGHTA and CDR2 FQGTGA. The CDR3 sequence is 16 residues long. V gave up 4 bases and J gave up 1 base, with 16 bases separating them. The CDR3 DNA reads as TGTGCCAGCAGCTATCTGGGGGCCCTCGGGAACACTGAAGCTTTCTTT. This codes for CASSYLGALGNTEAFF.

As to this clonotype: A read error may account for a junction end that differs from germline. Here the CDR3 reads CTSSDLAGGWTDTQYF. The CDR3 bases are TGTACCAGCAGTGATCTAGCGGGGGGATGGACAGATACGCAGTATTTT. This chain connects TRBV6-1 to TRBJ2-3, with 11 bases identical to TRBD2. Germline V CDR1 and CDR2: MNHNS, SASEGT. This CDR3 has 16 amino acids.

At least ten counts were recorded for this clonotype. This chain joins TRBV7-8 and TRBJ2-2; 12 nucleotides agree with TRBD1. The CDR3 has 16 amino acids. Unmatched junction bases numbered 4, after V lost 4 bases and J lost 4 bases. Germline values: CDR1 SGHVS, CDR2 FQNEAQ. The CDR3 spells CASSSGTGGFTGELFF. CDR3 nucleotides: TGTGCCAGCAGCTCGGGGACAGGGGGCTTCACCGGGGAGCTGTTTTTT.

This clonotype was seen only a few times. The rearrangement joins TRBV19 to TRBJ2-2; a possible D gene is TRBD1 (6 bases). The CDR3 is 18 residues long. Per germline, CDR1 LNHDA and CDR2 SQIVND (reference sequence). Trimming removed 3 bases from V and 2 bases from J, with 19 bases in between. As DNA, the CDR3 is TGTGCCAGTAGTATGGAGCAGGGGATAGGATTTAACACCGGGGAGCTGTTTTTT. Protein sequence: CASSMEQGIGFNTGELFF.

This chain joins TRBV7-9 and TRBJ1-1, with D possibly TRBD1 on 6 matching bases. Germline CDR1 reads SEHNR; CDR2 reads FQNEAQ (reference sequence). V lost 5 bases and J lost 9, with 13 bases in between. This CDR3 region has 12 residues. CDR3 residues: CASSLGTPKAFF. CDR3 DNA: TGTGCCAGCAGCCTTGGGACACCCAAAGCTTTCTTT.

J is TRBJ2-5 and V is TRBV27; 11 bases are shared with TRBD2. The CDR3 has 16 residues. Germline-derived CDR1 and CDR2 are MNHEY and SMNVEV (reference sequence). V lost 8 bases and J lost 5; bases outside the gene matches: 13. As DNA, the CDR3 is TGTGCCAGCGGCCCCGTAGCGGGGGGGCCCACGGAGACCCAGTACTTC. Encoded protein: CASGPVAGGPTETQYF.

This chain joins TRBV23-1 and TRBJ1-2; D ambiguous. TRBV23-1 carries the ORF label, with uncertain function. The V gene lost 0 bases and the J gene lost 7 bases, with 12 bases spanning the gap. There are 14 residues in the CDR3. CDR3 amino acids: CASSQSPPSSGYTF. The CDR3, as DNA: TGCGCCAGCAGTCAATCGCCACCCTCCTCTGGCTACACCTTC.

The chain recombines TRBV14 with TRBJ2-1; D ambiguous. With 0 bases removed from V and 4 bases from J, the gap between germline ends came to 7 bases. The germline V gene has CDR1 SGHDN and CDR2 FVKESK. This CDR3 region has 14 residues. The CDR3 DNA follows: TGTGCCAGCAGCCAAGAAGGCATTTACAATGAGCAGTTCTTC. It is translated as CASSQEGIYNEQFF. Supplemented by reference TRBV14 and TRBJ2-1, the full variable domain reads EAGVTQFPSHSVIEKGQTVTLRCDPISGHDNLYWYRRVMGKEIKFLLHFVKESKQDESGMPNNRFLAERTGGTYSTLKVQPAELEDSGVYFCASSQEGIYNEQFFGPGTRLTVL.

This clonotype was found a few times. This chain uses TRBV7-2 with TRBJ1-4, with a tentative D call TRBD1 (6 bases). Germline loops: CDR1 SGHTA, CDR2 FQGNSA. CDR3 length: 16 residues. V lost 5 bases, J lost 5 bases, and 18 bases lay in between. CDR3 nucleotides: TGTGCCAGCAGCGCCCTACTTTCGACAGGAAATGAAAAACTGTTTTTT. Protein product: CASSALLSTGNEKLFF.

This clonotype was counted a few times. The V gene is TRBV4-1, the J gene TRBJ2-7; tentative D call: TRBD1 (6 bases). The V and J ends lost 4 bases and 0 bases respectively, with 13 bases between them. This CDR3 has 15 residues. The germline CDR1 and CDR2 sequences are MGHRA and YSYEKL. The CDR3 loop is CASSRQGTNSYEQYF. The CDR3, as DNA: TGCGCCAGCAGCCGCCAGGGGACAAACTCCTACGAGCAGTACTTC.

The chain combines TRBV7-9 with TRBJ2-1; no clear D. The CDR3 length is 12 residues. Germline CDR1 is SEHNR and CDR2 is FQNEAQ (reference sequence). V lost 5 bases and J lost 8, with 10 bases in between. Written as DNA, the CDR3 is TGTGCCAGCAGCACCCGCAGTGATGAGCAGTTCTTC. This sequence encodes CASSTRSDEQFF.

The J gene is TRBJ1-1, the V gene TRBV4-2; D possibly corresponds to TRBD1 (5 bases). CDR1 is LGHNA, CDR2 YNFKEQ, per germline. This CDR3 comprises 17 residues. The V end lost 0 bases, the J end lost 3 bases, and 17 bases lay between the germline ends. CDR3 in amino acids: CASSQDLLTWGDTEAFF. The CDR3 DNA reads TGTGCCAGCAGCCAAGATCTTCTCACGTGGGGGGACACTGAAGCTTTCTTT.

The chain links TRBV27 to TRBJ1-2, with 12 positions matching TRBD1. Germline CDR1 is MNHEY and CDR2 is SMNVEV (reference sequence). V was clipped by 5 bases and J by 5 bases; unmatched bases: 6. The CDR3 runs to 15 residues. CDR3 loop: CASSPGTGGRYGYTF. The CDR3 DNA reads TGTGCCAGCAGTCCTGGGACAGGGGGCAGATATGGCTACACCTTC.

V usage is TRBV20-1 and J usage is TRBJ2-7; D not resolved. V lost 0 bases and J 2 bases, leaving 11 bases between the germline ends. The germline gives CDR1 DFQATT, CDR2 SNEGSKA (reference sequence). The CDR3 extends over 14 amino acids. Written as DNA, the CDR3 is TGCAGTGCTAGAGATCCCCTGGTAGCCTACGAGCAGTACGTC. It specifies CSARDPLVAYEQYV.